The present entry profiles one T cell receptor beta chain with its context. Antigen unknown. The data belong to a study of shared clonotypes between healthy human individuals. Study-level background: The study drew on a couple of women and a few men aged 18 to 49 as donors. The study's findings and limits: Sharing of clonotypes among donors was expected to vary with sequencing depth. Limited genetic and exposure-history diversity came from having few donors.

CDR1 SGHAT and CDR2 FQNNGV come from the germline V gene. There are 14 residues in the CDR3. Between the trimmed V and J ends, which lost 0 bases and 1 base, there was a span of 6 bases. 200 to 250 ng DNA, 30,000 or so T cell genomes, went into each sorted-subset replicate PCR. Using immunoSEQ multiplex PCR, the repertoire was profiled, and TCRdb retains in-frame clones only, with some absent. Here the sample spans some 2.1 million clones, about 93% being singletons. Positive CCR7 selection of CD45RO-negative cells yielded the naive CD8 cells, and terminally differentiated effector memory CD45RA+ cells were excluded.

The sequence was collected from a man aged 18 to 30 in good health. Some clones in this sample may be carry-over from other donors' samples. The rearrangement links TRBV11-2 to TRBJ1-1; D not resolved. What was sequenced was naive CD8+ T cells from PBMCs. CDR3 protein: CASSLEGRNTEAFF. CDR3 nucleotides: TGTGCCAGCAGCTTAGAAGGGAGGAACACTGAAGCTTTCTTT.